This T cell receptor (beta chain) originates from a study of blood T cells in healthy people across ages. Healthy Russian Caucasian donors spanned ages roughly 6 to 100 years. Per sample, no less than 5.5 micrograms of total RNA were extracted. In the case of this clonotype: Its antigen is unknown.

Study-wide results and limits: It was not known whether donors were CMV positive (a possible confounder of expanded clonotype changes).

Trimming removed 5 bases from V and 10 bases from J; junction bases left unmatched: 14. CDR1 and CDR2 from the germline V gene are SGHVS and FNYEAQ. The CDR3 extends over 15 amino acids. Using a J-beta primer mix together with a sample-barcoded 5' primer, a second PCR was run for roughly 7 to 12 cycles. Each sample provided no less than 3 million CDR3-containing paired-end reads. Each CDR3 protein gets one entry after TCRdb re-called the 5' RACE reads with MiXCR. This sample carries about 640,000 distinct CDR3 sequences, 45% to 65% of them seen once, and the ten largest clones take roughly 34%. This rearrangement joins TRBV7-6 to TRBJ2-1; 7 bases match TRBD1. Material for sequencing was blood. This sequence originates from a man in his 60s in good health. The CDR3 here is CASSPGGQIAGEQFF. The CDR3 coding sequence is TGTGCCAGCAGCCCTGGGGGACAGATCGCAGGGGAGCAGTTCTTC.